The rows below give T cell receptor beta chains drawn from one sample of a study of blood T cell repertoires in COVID-19. TCRdb's table, derived via immunoSEQ multiplex PCR, lists solely in-frame clones and lacks some. The repertoire holds about 83,000 clones, with roughly nine tenths as singletons. Sequencing was carried out using peripheral blood. Receptor source: a woman older than 75 with active or convalescent COVID-19. The CDR3 runs from the conserved cysteine through the conserved F or W. D genes are given only for firm matches. Size values are once, few and many counts, or a class for expanded clones, and some rows have none.

J gene | clone size | D gene | V gene | CDR3 protein | CDR3 DNA
TRBJ1-2 | - | - | TRBV7-6 | CASSGGGGGYTF | TGTGCCAGCAGCGGGGGTGGGGGCGGCTACACCTTC
TRBJ2-7 | - | TRBD1 | TRBV6-2/TRBV6-3 | CASSYRDSSYEQYF | TGTGCCAGCAGTTACCGGGACAGCTCCTACGAGCAGTACTTC
TRBJ1-2 | once | TRBD1 | TRBV5-1 | CASSSGQGGYTF | TGCGCCAGCAGCTCGGGACAGGGCGGCTACACCTTC
TRBJ2-1 | - | TRBD2 | TRBV5-1 | CASSLSWASGFYNEQFF | TGCGCCAGCAGCCTGTCCTGGGCTAGCGGGTTCTACAATGAGCAGTTCTTC
TRBJ1-5 | - | - | TRBV28 | CASSLRAAGQGVGQPQHF | TGTGCCAGCAGTTTAAGGGCCGCGGGGCAGGGTGTCGGTCAGCCCCAGCATTTT
TRBJ1-5 | - | - | TRBV12-3/TRBV12-4 | CASFSGEGKVHF | TGTGCCAGCTTTTCGGGGGAAGGAAAAGTGCATTTT
TRBJ1-3 | once | TRBD1 | TRBV28 | CASSSPTGGLGNTIYF | TGTGCCAGCAGCTCCCCGACAGGGGGCCTTGGAAACACCATATATTTT
TRBJ1-5 | - | - | TRBV28 | CASSNLDQPQHF | TGTGCCAGCAGTAACCTAGATCAGCCCCAGCATTTT
TRBJ1-2 | - | TRBD1 | TRBV28 | CASSLRQGYGYTF | TGTGCCAGCAGTCTTCGACAGGGATATGGCTACACCTTC
TRBJ1-6 | - | TRBD1 | TRBV7-2 | CASSLNTGAVGVLHF | TGTGCCAGCAGCTTAAACACAGGGGCGGTCGGGGTCCTCCACTTT
TRBJ2-3 | - | TRBD1 | TRBV24-1 | CATSDLQGTGTTDTQYF | TGTGCCACCAGTGATTTGCAGGGGACAGGGACCACAGATACGCAGTATTTT
TRBJ1-5 | - | - | TRBV27 | CASSASGGQPQHF | TGTGCCAGCAGTGCCTCGGGGGGTCAGCCCCAGCATTTT
TRBJ1-5 | once | - | TRBV6-5 | CASSLAGGNQPQHF | TGTGCCAGCAGCCTAGCGGGGGGCAATCAGCCCCAGCATTTT
TRBJ1-1 | - | TRBD1 | TRBV3-1/TRBV3-2 | CASRGGAEAFF | TGTGCCAGCAGAGGGGGCGCTGAAGCTTTCTTT
TRBJ2-7 | - | TRBD2 | TRBV29-1 | CSYTGLANYEQYF | TGCAGCTACACGGGACTAGCGAACTACGAGCAGTACTTC
TRBJ2-3 | once | TRBD2 | TRBV20-1 | CSASLRGGRTDTQYF | TGCAGTGCTAGTTTGCGGGGGGGCCGGACAGATACGCAGTATTTT
TRBJ2-3 | - | - | TRBV6-2/TRBV6-3 | CASSYPFEGTDTQYF | TGTGCCAGCAGTTACCCCTTCGAGGGCACAGATACGCAGTATTTT
TRBJ2-5 | - | - | TRBV7-2 | CASSSSQETQYF | TGTGCCAGCAGCTCGTCCCAAGAGACCCAGTACTTC
TRBJ2-1 | - | - | TRBV6-4 | CASSDRKGVSYNEQFF | TGTGCCAGCAGTGACCGTAAAGGGGTTAGCTACAATGAGCAGTTCTTC
TRBJ2-7 | - | TRBD1 | TRBV9 | CASSDGTGVDEQYF | TGTGCCAGCTCCGATGGGACAGGGGTTGACGAGCAGTACTTC